The 16 T cell receptor beta chains below come from one sample, sequenced in a study of spatial heterogeneity in lung cancer. Sample time point: blood at routine non-recurrence follow-up after resection. A single record per CDR3 protein comes from TCRdb applying MiXCR to the 5' RACE reads. Of roughly 72,000 distinct CDR3 sequences listed, 8% to 9.5% are singletons. The input for sequencing was PBMCs, taken at follow-up. Every receptor here comes from a female donor with early-stage non-small cell lung cancer.

This clonotype was picked up many times. The V gene is TRBV15, the J gene TRBJ2-3, with no clear D. The germline V gene encodes CDR1 LNHNV and CDR2 YYDKDF (reference sequence). The germline V and J ends were trimmed by 0 bases and 4 bases, with 8 bases remaining between them. The CDR3 loop spans 14 amino acids. DNA for the CDR3: TGTGCCACCAGCAGAGAAGACGGGTCAGATACGCAGTATTTT. Residues: CATSREDGSDTQYF.

The table lists this clonotype with many counts. The gene calls are TRBV2 and TRBJ1-1; TRBD1 matches 7 bases. The trim removed 0 bases at V and 1 base at J, leaving 5 bases unmatched. The CDR3 sequence is 16 residues long. The germline V gene encodes CDR1 SNHLY and CDR2 FYNNEI. The CDR3 protein is CASSEAGTAKNTEAFF. CDR3 nucleotide sequence: TGTGCCAGCAGTGAAGCGGGGACAGCTAAGAACACTGAAGCTTTCTTT.

This clonotype was picked up a small number of times. The chain links TRBV7-2 to TRBJ2-1; D call uncertain. This CDR3 contains 15 residues. Germline CDR1 is SGHTA and CDR2 is FQGNSA. With 5 bases removed from V and 0 bases from J, the gap between germline ends came to 11 bases. CDR3 in amino acids: CASSPTRASYNEQFF. The CDR3 region has the DNA TGTGCCAGCAGCCCGACTCGGGCCTCCTACAATGAGCAGTTCTTC.

This clonotype was seen many times. This chain joins TRBV30 and TRBJ2-7; 8 bases fit TRBD2. V was pared by 0 bases and J by 3 bases, with 7 bases of the junction left unmatched. This CDR3 contains 15 residues. Germline-derived CDR1 and CDR2 are GTSNPN and SVGIG (reference sequence). The chain's CDR3 is CAWSVTGTSVYEQYF. The CDR3 nucleotides read TGTGCCTGGAGTGTAACTGGGACTAGTGTCTACGAGCAGTACTTC.

The V gene is TRBV5-1, the J gene TRBJ2-3; 13 bases agree with TRBD2. V gave up 4 bases and J gave up 2 bases; unmatched junction bases: 7. CDR3 size: 17 residues. The germline CDR1 and CDR2 sequences are SGHRS and YFSETQ. CDR3 bases: TGCGCCAGCAGCCAAACTAGCGGGAGGGCTTTCACAGATACGCAGTATTTT. It is translated as CASSQTSGRAFTDTQYF.

This clonotype was observed many times. The V and J genes are TRBV7-9 and TRBJ1-5; D perhaps matches TRBD1 (6 bases). Trimming stripped 3 bases from V and 3 bases from J, with 12 bases between. The CDR3 is 15 amino acids. CDR1 is SEHNR, CDR2 FQNEAQ, per germline (reference sequence). The CDR3 DNA follows: TGTGCCAGCAGCTTGGCAGGGGAACCCAATCAGCCCCAGCATTTT. Residues: CASSLAGEPNQPQHF. The full variable domain, in which reference TRBV7-9 and TRBJ1-5 provide the parts outside the CDR3, is DTGVSQNPRHKITKRGQNVTFRCDPISEHNRLYWYRQTLGQGPEFLTYFQNEAQLEKSRLLSDRFSAERPKGSFSTLEIQRTEQGDSAMYLCASSLAGEPNQPQHFGDGTRLSIL.

At least ten counts were recorded for this clonotype. The rearrangement joins TRBV9 to TRBJ2-3; D uncertain. There are 14 residues in the CDR3. V was trimmed by 0 bases and J by 0 bases, leaving 5 bases between them. The germline gives CDR1 SGDLS, CDR2 YYNGEE. The CDR3 protein is CASSVGVSTDTQYF. In DNA form, the CDR3 reads TGTGCCAGCAGCGTAGGTGTTAGCACAGATACGCAGTATTTT.

This clonotype was observed at least ten times. The rearrangement links TRBV3-1 to TRBJ2-7; D gene unclear. Germline CDR1 and CDR2: LGHDT and YNNKEL (reference sequence). CDR3 size: 14 residues. V shed 4 bases and J shed 2 bases, with 12 bases lying between them. The CDR3 reads CASSPDTVTYEQYF. The CDR3 DNA reads TGTGCCAGCAGCCCCGACACCGTCACCTACGAGCAGTACTTC.

The table lists this clonotype with many counts. V gene TRBV15 combines with J gene TRBJ2-7, with TRBD1 as a possible D gene (5 bases). Germline V gene sequence: CDR1 LNHNV, CDR2 YYDKDF (reference sequence). Trimming cost V 8 bases and J 2 bases, with 13 bases left between them. The CDR3 is 13 amino acids. The CDR3 spells CATRTTGAYEQYF. The CDR3 DNA reads TGTGCCACCCGTACTACAGGAGCCTACGAGCAGTACTTC.

This clonotype was recorded many times. The DNA for the CDR3 is TGTGCCATCAGCGAGGGGGGTAAGCCCCAGCATTTT. It codes for CAISEGGKPQHF. The chain employs TRBV10-3 and TRBJ1-5, with D maybe TRBD1 (6 bases). CDR3 length: 12 amino acids. V was clipped by 6 bases and J by 8 bases, with 11 bases between them. Germline V gene lookup returns CDR1 ENHRY and CDR2 SYGVKD.

This clonotype was found many times. The chain joins TRBV5-4 to TRBJ2-5; D possibly corresponds to TRBD2 (6 bases). Trimming shortened V by 0 bases and J by 4 bases, and 13 bases separated the two germline ends. This CDR3 region has 15 residues. CDR1 and CDR2 from the germline V gene are SGHNT and YYREEE (reference sequence). CDR3 coding DNA: TGTGCCAGCAGCTTGGCGGCGGGGCTCCGAGAGACCCAGTACTTC. Translation: CASSLAAGLRETQYF.

This clonotype was seen a few times. The rearrangement joins TRBV19 to TRBJ2-3; D remains ambiguous. Germline V lookup: CDR1 LNHDA, CDR2 SQIVND (reference sequence). The CDR3 is 11 amino acids. Trimming removed 8 bases from V and 6 bases from J, with 9 bases in between. The CDR3 here is CASSRADTQYF. CDR3 in DNA: TGTGCCAGTTCCCGGGCGGATACGCAGTATTTT.

This clonotype has a count of ten or more. V and J are TRBV20-1 and TRBJ2-7; weak D call: TRBD1 (5 bases). This CDR3 is built from 17 residues. CDR1 and CDR2 (germline): DFQATT, SNEGSKA (reference sequence). Trimming removed 3 bases at V and 0 bases at J, with 21 bases between. The CDR3: CSARDYIGQLDSYEQYF. CDR3 DNA: TGCAGTGCTAGGGATTACATCGGACAACTCGACTCCTACGAGCAGTACTTC.

As regards this clonotype: A single base separates this from a much larger clone, so it may be a read error. The rearrangement links TRBV3-1 to TRBJ1-1; 7 positions agree with TRBD1. The CDR3 contains 15 residues. The germline V gene has CDR1 LGHDT and CDR2 YNNKEL (reference sequence). The CDR3 reads CASGQEGRGNTEAFF. The DNA of the CDR3 is TGTGCCAGCGGCCAAGAGGGCAGGGGGAATACTGAAGCTTTCTTT.

This clonotype was counted a single time. This chain links TRBV6-5 with TRBJ2-1; D ambiguous. This CDR3 spans 15 amino acids. Germline CDR1 and CDR2: MNHEY and SVGAGI. V dropped 6 bases and J dropped 8 bases, with 20 bases sitting between them. The CDR3 DNA sequence: TGTGCCAGCAGCCCGTCCTACTACCGACCATATGAGCAGTTCTTC. Residues: CASSPSYYRPYEQFF.

This clonotype was picked up many times. This chain connects TRBV19 to TRBJ1-2; D uncertain. CDR1 and CDR2 (germline): LNHDA, SQIVND (reference sequence). The CDR3 covers 11 residues. The V gene lost 9 bases and the J gene lost 2 bases, with 7 bases spanning the gap. CDR3 protein: CASERNYGYTF. The CDR3 nucleotides are TGTGCCAGCGAAAGGAACTATGGCTACACCTTC.